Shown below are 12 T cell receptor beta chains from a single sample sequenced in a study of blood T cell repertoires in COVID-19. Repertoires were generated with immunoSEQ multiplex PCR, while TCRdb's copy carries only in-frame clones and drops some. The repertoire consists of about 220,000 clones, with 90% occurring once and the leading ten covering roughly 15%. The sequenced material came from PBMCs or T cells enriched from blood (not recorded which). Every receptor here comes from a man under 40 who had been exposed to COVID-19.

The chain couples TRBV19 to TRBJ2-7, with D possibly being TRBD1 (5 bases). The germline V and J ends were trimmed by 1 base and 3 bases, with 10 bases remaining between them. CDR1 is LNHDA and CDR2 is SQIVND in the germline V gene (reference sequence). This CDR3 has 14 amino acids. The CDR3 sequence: CASSIARTNYEQYF. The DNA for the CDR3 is TGTGCCAGTAGTATAGCTCGGACAAACTACGAGCAGTACTTC.

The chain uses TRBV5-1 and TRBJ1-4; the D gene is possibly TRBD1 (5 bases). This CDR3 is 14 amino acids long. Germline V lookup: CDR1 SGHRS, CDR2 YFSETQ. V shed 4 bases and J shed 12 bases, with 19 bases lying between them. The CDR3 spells CASSHSMGTMELFF. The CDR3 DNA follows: TGCGCCAGCAGCCATTCCATGGGGACTATGGAACTGTTTTTT.

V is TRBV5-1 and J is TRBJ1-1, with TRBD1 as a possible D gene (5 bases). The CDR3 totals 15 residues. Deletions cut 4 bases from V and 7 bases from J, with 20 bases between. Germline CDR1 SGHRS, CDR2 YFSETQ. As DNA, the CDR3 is TGCGCCAGCAGCAACCAGACAGTTGGGTTCCGTGAAGCTTTCTTT. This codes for CASSNQTVGFREAFF. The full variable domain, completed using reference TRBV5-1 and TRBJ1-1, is KAGVTQTPRYLIKTRGQQVTLSCSPISGHRSVSWYQQTPGQGLQFLFEYFSETQRNKGNFPGRFSGRQFSNSRSEMNVSTLELGDSALYLCASSNQTVGFREAFFGQGTRLTVV.

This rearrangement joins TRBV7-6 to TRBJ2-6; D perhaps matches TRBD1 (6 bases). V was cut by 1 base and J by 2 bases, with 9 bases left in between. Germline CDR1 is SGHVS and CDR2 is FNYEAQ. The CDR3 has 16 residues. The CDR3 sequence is CASSLVAGAGANVLTF. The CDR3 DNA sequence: TGTGCCAGCAGCTTAGTCGCAGGGGCTGGGGCCAACGTCCTGACTTTC. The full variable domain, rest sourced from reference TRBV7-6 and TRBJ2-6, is GAGVSQSPRYKVTKRGQDVALRCDPISGHVSLYWYRQALGQGPEFLTYFNYEAQQDKSGLPNDRFSAERPEGSISTLTIQRTEQRDSAMYRCASSLVAGAGANVLTFGAGSRLTVL.

Here the CDR3 DNA reads TGTGCCAGCAGCCCTACAGGGGGCTGGAACTATGGCTACACCTTC. It specifies CASSPTGGWNYGYTF. The chain employs TRBV7-9 and TRBJ1-2; 9 nucleotides match TRBD1. The junction had 6 bases not matched to a gene; V was cut back by 5 bases and J by 2 bases. The CDR3 extends over 15 amino acids. Germline CDR1 and CDR2: SEHNR and FQNEAQ (reference sequence).

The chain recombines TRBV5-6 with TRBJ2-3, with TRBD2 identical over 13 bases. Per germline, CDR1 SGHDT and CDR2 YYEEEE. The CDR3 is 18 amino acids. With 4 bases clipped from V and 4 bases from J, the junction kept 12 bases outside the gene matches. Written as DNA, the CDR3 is TGTGCCAGCAGCCCCGACCCGGGACTAGCGGGGAAGGCAGATACGCAGTATTTT. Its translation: CASSPDPGLAGKADTQYF. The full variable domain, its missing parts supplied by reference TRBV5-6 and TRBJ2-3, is DAGVTQSPTHLIKTRGQQVTLRCSPKSGHDTVSWYQQALGQGPQFIFQYYEEEERQRGNFPDRFSGHQFPNYSSELNVNALLLGDSALYLCASSPDPGLAGKADTQYFGPGTRLTVL.

CDR3 DNA sequence: TGCGCCAGCAGTGATGGATTGGGGGGAAGCTCCTACAATGAGCAGTTCTTC. Its protein product is CASSDGLGGSSYNEQFF. The chain is built from TRBV10-1 and TRBJ2-1; TRBD2 is a possible D gene (6 bases). The germline V gene encodes CDR1 WNHNN and CDR2 SYGVQD (reference sequence). V lost 3 bases and J 0 bases, leaving 15 bases between the germline ends. CDR3 size: 17 residues.

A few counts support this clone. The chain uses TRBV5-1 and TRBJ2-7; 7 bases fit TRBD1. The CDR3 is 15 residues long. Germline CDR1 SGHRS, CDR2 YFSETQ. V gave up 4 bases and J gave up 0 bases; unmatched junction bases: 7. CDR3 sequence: CASSLATGPSYEQYF. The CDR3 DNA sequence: TGCGCCAGCAGCCTCGCGACAGGGCCCTCCTACGAGCAGTACTTC.

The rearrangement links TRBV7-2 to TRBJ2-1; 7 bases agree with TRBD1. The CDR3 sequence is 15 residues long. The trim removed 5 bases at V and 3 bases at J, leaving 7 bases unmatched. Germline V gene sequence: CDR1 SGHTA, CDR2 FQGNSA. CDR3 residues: CASSQTGQFYNEQFF. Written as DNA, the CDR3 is TGTGCCAGCAGCCAGACGGGACAGTTCTACAATGAGCAGTTCTTC.

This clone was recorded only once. The CDR3 reads CASSPGVNEQFF. DNA for the CDR3: TGTGCCAGCAGCCCCGGGGTCAATGAGCAGTTCTTC. The chain couples TRBV11-2 to TRBJ2-1; the D gene is possibly TRBD2 (5 bases). The CDR3 spans 12 residues. Per germline, CDR1 SGHAT and CDR2 FQNNGV. V was clipped by 5 bases and J by 6 bases, with 8 bases between them. Variable domain in full (rest from reference TRBV11-2 and TRBJ2-1): EAGVAQSPRYKIIEKRQSVAFWCNPISGHATLYWYQQILGQGPKLLIQFQNNGVVDDSQLPKDRFSAERLKGVDSTLKIQPAKLEDSAVYLCASSPGVNEQFFGPGTRLTVL.

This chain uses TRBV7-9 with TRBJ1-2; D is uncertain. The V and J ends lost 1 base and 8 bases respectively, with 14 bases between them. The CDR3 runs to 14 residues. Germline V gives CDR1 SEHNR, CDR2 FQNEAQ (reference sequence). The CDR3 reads CASSLGAGTMGYTF. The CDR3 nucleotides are TGTGCCAGCAGCTTAGGGGCGGGAACCATGGGCTACACCTTC. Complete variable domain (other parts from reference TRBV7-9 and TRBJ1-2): DTGVSQNPRHKITKRGQNVTFRCDPISEHNRLYWYRQTLGQGPEFLTYFQNEAQLEKSRLLSDRFSAERPKGSFSTLEIQRTEQGDSAMYLCASSLGAGTMGYTFGSGTRLTVV.

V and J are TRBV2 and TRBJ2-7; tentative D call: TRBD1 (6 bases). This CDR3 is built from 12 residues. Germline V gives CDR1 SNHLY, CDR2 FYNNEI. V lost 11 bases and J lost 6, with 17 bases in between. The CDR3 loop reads CAGEDRLGEQYF. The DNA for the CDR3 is TGTGCCGGCGAAGACAGGTTGGGCGAGCAGTACTTC.